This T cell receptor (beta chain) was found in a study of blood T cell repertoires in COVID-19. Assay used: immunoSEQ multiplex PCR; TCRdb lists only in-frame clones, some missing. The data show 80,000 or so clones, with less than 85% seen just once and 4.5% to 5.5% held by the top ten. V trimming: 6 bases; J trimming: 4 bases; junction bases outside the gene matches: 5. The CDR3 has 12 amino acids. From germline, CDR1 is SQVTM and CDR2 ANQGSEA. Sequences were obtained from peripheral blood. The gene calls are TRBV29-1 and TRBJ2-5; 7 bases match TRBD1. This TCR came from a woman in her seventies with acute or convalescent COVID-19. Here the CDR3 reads CSVRQGRETQYF. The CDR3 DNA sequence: TGCAGCGTCAGACAGGGTAGAGAGACCCAGTACTTC.